This T cell receptor (beta chain) was documented in a study of blood T cell repertoires in COVID-19. CDR1 and CDR2 (germline): SGHVS, FNYEAQ. This CDR3 is built from 16 residues. V was clipped by 4 bases and J by 4 bases; unmatched bases: 11. Original handling: Estimation of nucleated cell counts was performed using reference gene primer amplification. The data were produced by immunoSEQ multiplex PCR, yet TCRdb's version contains in-frame clones alone and is incomplete. D and trimming were read from the DNA, whereas the V and J calls and clone size are those reported in that table. The sample includes 300,000 to 350,000 clones, roughly 89% of them seen just once.

The sample was peripheral blood. The V and J genes are TRBV7-6 and TRBJ2-7, with TRBD1 matching 9 bases. The receptor was isolated from a man aged 25 to 40 with COVID-19, enrolled during active disease. The CDR3 loop reads CASSSATGGGLYEQYF. CDR3 DNA: TGTGCCAGCAGCTCGGCGACAGGGGGGGGATTATACGAGCAGTACTTC.